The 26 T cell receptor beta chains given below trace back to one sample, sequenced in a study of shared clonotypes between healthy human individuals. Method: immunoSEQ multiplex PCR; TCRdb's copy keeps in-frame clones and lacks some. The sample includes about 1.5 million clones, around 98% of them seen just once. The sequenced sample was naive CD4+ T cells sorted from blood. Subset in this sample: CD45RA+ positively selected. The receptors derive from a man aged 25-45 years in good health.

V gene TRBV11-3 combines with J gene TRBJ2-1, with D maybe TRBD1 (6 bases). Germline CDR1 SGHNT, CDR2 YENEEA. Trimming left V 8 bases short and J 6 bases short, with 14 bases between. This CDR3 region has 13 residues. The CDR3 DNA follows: TGTGCCAGCTCCAGGGGCCAAATCAATGAGCAGTTCTTC. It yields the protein CASSRGQINEQFF.

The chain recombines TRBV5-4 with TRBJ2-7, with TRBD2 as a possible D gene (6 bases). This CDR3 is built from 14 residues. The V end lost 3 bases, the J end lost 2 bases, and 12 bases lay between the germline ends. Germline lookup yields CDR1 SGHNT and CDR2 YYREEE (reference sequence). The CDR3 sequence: CASSSSGLPYEQYF. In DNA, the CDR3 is TGTGCCAGCAGCTCCAGCGGACTACCCTACGAGCAGTACTTC. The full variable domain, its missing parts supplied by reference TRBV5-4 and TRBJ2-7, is ETGVTQSPTHLIKTRGQQVTLRCSSQSGHNTVSWYQQALGQGPQFIFQYYREEENGRGNFPPRFSGLQFPNYSSELNVNALELDDSALYLCASSSSGLPYEQYFGPGTRLTVT.

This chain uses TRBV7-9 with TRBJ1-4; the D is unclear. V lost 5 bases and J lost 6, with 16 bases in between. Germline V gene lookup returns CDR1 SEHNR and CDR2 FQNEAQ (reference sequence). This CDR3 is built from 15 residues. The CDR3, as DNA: TGTGCCAGCAGCCCCCGACGTAACTCCCATGAAAAACTGTTTTTT. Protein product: CASSPRRNSHEKLFF.

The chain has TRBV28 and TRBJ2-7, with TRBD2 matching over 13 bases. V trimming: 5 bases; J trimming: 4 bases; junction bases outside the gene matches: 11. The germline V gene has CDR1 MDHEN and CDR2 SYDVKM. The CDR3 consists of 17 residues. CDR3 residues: CASSLLRTSGRAYEQYF. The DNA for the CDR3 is TGTGCCAGCAGTCTCCTTCGGACTAGCGGGAGAGCGTACGAGCAGTACTTC.

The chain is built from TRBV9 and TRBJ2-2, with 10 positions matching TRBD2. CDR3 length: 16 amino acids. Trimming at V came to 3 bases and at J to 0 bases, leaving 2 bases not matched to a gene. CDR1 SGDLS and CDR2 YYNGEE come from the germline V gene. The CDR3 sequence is CASSALAGANTGELFF. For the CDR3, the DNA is TGTGCCAGCAGCGCTCTAGCGGGAGCGAACACCGGGGAGCTGTTTTTT.

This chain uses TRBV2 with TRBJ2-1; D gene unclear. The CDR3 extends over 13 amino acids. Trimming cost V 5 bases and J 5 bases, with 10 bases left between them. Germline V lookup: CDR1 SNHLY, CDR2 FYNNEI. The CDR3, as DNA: TGTGCCAGCAGTACGGGTGGGAACAATGAGCAGTTCTTC. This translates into CASSTGGNNEQFF.

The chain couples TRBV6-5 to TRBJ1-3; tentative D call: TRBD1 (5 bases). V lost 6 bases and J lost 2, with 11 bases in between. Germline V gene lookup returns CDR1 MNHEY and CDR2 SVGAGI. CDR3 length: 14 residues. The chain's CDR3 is CASRQTGPGNTIYF. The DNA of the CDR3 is TGTGCCAGCAGACAAACAGGCCCTGGAAACACCATATATTTT.

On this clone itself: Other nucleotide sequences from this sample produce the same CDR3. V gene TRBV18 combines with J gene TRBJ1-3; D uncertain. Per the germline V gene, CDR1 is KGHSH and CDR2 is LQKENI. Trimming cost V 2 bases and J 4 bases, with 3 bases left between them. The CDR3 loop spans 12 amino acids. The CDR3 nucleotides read TGTGCCAGCTCACCAACGGGAAACACCATATATTTT. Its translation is CASSPTGNTIYF.

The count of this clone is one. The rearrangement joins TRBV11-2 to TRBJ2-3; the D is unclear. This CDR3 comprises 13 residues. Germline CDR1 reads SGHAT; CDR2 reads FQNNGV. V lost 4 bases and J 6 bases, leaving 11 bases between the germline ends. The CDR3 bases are TGTGCCAGCAGCTCCTACGGTGGGGATACGCAGTATTTT. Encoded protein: CASSSYGGDTQYF.

CDR3 in amino acids: CASSVETGGLYEQYF. Written as DNA, the CDR3 is TGTGCCAGCAGCGTAGAAACAGGGGGCTTATACGAGCAGTACTTC. V gene TRBV9 combines with J gene TRBJ2-5; TRBD1 matches 9 bases. The J call may be mistaken, given a closer DNA end match to TRBJ2-7. The length of the CDR3 is 15 residues. The germline CDR1 and CDR2 sequences are SGDLS and YYNGEE.

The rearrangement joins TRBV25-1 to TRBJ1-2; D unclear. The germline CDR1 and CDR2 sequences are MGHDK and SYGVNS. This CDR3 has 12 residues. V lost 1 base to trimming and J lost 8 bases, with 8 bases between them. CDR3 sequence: CASSELRVGYTF. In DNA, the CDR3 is TGTGCCAGCAGTGAATTGAGGGTCGGCTACACCTTC.

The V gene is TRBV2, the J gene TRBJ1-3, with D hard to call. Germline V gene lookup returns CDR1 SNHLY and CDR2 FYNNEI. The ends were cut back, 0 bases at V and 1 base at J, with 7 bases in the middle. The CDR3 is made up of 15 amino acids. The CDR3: CASSEAIGSGNTIYF. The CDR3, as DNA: TGTGCCAGCAGTGAAGCAATAGGATCTGGAAACACCATATATTTT. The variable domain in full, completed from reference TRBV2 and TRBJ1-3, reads EPEVTQTPSHQVTQMGQEVILRCVPISNHLYFYWYRQILGQKVEFLVSFYNNEISEKSEIFDDQFSVERPDGSNFTLKIRSTKLEDSAMYFCASSEAIGSGNTIYFGEGSWLTVV.

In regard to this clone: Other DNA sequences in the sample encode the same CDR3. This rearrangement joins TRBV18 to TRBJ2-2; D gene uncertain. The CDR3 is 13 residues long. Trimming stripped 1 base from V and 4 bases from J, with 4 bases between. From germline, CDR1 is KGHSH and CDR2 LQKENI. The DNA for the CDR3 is TGTGCCAGCTCACCACAAACCACCGGGGAGCTGTTTTTT. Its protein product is CASSPQTTGELFF.

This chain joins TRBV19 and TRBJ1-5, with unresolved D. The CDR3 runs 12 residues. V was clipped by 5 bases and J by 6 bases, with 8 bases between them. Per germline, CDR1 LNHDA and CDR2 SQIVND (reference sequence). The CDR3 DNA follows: TGTGCCAGTAGTTATTTATTTCAGCCCCAGCATTTT. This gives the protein CASSYLFQPQHF.

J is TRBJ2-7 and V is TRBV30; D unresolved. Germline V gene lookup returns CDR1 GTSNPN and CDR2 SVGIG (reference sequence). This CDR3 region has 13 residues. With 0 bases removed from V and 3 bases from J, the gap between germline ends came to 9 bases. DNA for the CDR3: TGTGCCTGGAGTGTAGGGTTTGACTACGAGCAGTACTTC. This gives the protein CAWSVGFDYEQYF.

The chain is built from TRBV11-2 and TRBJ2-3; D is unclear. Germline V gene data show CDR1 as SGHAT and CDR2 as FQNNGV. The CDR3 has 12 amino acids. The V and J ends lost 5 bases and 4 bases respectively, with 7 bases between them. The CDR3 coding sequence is TGTGCCAGCAGCCAAAGCGCAGATACGCAGTATTTT. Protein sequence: CASSQSADTQYF.

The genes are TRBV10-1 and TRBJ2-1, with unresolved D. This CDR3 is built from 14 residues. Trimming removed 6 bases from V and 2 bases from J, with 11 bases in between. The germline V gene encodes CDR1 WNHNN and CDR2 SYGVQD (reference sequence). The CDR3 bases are TGCGCCAGCAGCGCCAGGCTAGCCTACAATGAGCAGTTCTTC. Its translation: CASSARLAYNEQFF.

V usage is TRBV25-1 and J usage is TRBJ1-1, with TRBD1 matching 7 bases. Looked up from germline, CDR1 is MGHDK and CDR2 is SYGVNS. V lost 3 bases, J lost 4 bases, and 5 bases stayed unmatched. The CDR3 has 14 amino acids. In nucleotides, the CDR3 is TGTGCCAGCAGTGATTACAGGGGAGGCACTGAAGCTTTCTTT. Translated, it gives CASSDYRGGTEAFF.

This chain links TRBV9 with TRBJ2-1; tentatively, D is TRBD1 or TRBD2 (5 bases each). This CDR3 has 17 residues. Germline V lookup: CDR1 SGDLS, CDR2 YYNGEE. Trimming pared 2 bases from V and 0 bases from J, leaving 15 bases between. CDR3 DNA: TGTGCCAGCAGCGTCCTCGGGACCCCACACTCCTACAATGAGCAGTTCTTC. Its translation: CASSVLGTPHSYNEQFF.

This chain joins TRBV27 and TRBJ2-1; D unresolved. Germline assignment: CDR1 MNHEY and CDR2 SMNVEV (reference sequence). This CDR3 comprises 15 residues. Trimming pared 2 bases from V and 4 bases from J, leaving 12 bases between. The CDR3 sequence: CASSLVPVTYNEQFF. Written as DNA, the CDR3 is TGTGCCAGCAGTTTAGTCCCTGTGACATACAATGAGCAGTTCTTC.

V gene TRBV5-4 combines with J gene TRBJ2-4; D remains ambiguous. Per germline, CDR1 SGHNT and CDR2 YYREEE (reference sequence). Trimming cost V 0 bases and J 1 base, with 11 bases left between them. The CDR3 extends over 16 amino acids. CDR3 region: CASSLGPKGAKNIQYF. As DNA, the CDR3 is TGTGCCAGCAGCTTGGGACCAAAAGGGGCCAAAAACATTCAGTACTTC.

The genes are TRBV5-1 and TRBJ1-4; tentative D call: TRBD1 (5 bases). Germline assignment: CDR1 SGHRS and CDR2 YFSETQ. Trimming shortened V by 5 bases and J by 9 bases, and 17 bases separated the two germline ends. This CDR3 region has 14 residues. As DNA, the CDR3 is TGCGCCAGCAGACAGGACGGTCCGATGAAAAAACTGTTTTTT. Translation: CASRQDGPMKKLFF.

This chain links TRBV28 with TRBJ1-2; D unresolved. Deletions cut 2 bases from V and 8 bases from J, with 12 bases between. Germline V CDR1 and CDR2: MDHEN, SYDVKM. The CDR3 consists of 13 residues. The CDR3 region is CASSLEGSRGYTF. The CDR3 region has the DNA TGTGCCAGCAGTTTAGAGGGCTCCAGGGGCTACACCTTC.

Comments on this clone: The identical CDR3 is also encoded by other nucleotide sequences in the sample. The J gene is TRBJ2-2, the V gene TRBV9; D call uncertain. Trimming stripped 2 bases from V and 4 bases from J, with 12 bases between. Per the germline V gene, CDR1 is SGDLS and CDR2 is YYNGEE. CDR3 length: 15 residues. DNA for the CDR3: TGTGCCAGCAGCGTCGAAGGTCTTGGCACCGGGGAGCTGTTTTTT. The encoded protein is CASSVEGLGTGELFF.

For the CDR3, the DNA is TGTGCCAGCAGCCAAGGGGGAACATTAATCCGGGAGCAGTACTTC. Encoded protein: CASSQGGTLIREQYF. V and J are TRBV6-5 and TRBJ2-7; perhaps TRBD1 as D (6 bases). V lost 6 bases and J lost 7, with 22 bases in between. Germline CDR1 and CDR2: MNHEY and SVGAGI. The CDR3 spans 15 residues.

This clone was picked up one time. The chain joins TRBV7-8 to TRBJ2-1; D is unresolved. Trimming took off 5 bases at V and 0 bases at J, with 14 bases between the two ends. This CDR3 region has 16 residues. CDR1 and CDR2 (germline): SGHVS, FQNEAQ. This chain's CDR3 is CASSPEVISSYNEQFF. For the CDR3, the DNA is TGTGCCAGCAGCCCCGAGGTAATTAGCTCCTACAATGAGCAGTTCTTC.